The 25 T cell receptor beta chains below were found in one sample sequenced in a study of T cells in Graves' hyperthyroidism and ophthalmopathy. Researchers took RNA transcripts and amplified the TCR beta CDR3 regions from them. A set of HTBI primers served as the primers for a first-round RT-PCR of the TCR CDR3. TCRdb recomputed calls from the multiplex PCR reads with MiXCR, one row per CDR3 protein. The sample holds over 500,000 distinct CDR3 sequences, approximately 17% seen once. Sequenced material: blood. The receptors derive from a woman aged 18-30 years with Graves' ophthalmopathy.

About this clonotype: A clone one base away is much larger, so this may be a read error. The CDR3 region is CTSRPVGTGSYEAFF. For the CDR3, the DNA is TGTACCAGCAGACCCGTCGGGACAGGGTCCTATGAAGCTTTCTTT. The chain combines TRBV6-1 with TRBJ1-1; 9 bases align to TRBD1. Germline V CDR1 and CDR2: MNHNS, SASEGT. There are 15 residues in the CDR3.

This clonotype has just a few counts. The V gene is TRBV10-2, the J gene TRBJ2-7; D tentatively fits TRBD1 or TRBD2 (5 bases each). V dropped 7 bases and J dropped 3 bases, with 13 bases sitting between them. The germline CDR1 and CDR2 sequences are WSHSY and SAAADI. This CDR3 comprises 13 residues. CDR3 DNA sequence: TGCGCCAGCACCCCGGGGCTCCTCTACGAGCAGTACTTC. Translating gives CASTPGLLYEQYF.

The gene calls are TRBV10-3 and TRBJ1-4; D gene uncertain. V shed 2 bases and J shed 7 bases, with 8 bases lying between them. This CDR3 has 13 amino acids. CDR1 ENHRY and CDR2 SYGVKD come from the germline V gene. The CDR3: CAISETTPEKLFF. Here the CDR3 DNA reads TGTGCCATCAGTGAGACCACCCCTGAAAAACTGTTTTTT.

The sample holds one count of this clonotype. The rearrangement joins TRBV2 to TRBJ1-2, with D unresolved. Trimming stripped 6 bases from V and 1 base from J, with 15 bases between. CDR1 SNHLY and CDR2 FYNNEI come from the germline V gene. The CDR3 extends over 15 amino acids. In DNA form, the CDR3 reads TGTGCCAGCAGCGTAGAGGGATCACTTAACTATGGCTACACCTTC. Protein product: CASSVEGSLNYGYTF.

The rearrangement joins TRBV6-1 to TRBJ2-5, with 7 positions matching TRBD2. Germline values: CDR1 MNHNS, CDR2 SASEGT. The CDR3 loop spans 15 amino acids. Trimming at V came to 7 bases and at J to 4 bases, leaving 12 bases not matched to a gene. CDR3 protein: CASTLTSSFGETQYF. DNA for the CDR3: TGTGCCAGCACTCTGACTAGCTCGTTCGGAGAGACCCAGTACTTC.

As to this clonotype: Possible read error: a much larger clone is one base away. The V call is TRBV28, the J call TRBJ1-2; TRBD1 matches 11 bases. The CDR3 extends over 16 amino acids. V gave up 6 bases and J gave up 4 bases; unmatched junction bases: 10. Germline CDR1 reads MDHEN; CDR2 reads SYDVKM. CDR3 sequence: CASSLPGTGGPYGYTF. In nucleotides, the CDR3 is TGTGCCAGCAGCCTCCCCGGGACAGGGGGTCCCTATGGCTACACCTTC.

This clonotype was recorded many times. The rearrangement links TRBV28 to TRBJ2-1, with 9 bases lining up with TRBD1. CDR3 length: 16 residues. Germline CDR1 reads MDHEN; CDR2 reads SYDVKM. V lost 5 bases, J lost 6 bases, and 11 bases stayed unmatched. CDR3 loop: CASSVPGTGWSNEQFF. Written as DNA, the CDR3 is TGTGCCAGCAGTGTCCCCGGGACAGGGTGGTCCAATGAGCAGTTCTTC.

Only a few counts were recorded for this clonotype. CDR3: CASSPEPTGRQPQHF. The CDR3 nucleotides are TGTGCCAGCAGCCCAGAACCGACAGGGAGGCAGCCCCAGCATTTT. The genes are TRBV5-4 and TRBJ1-5, with 7 nucleotides matching TRBD1. From germline, CDR1 is SGHNT and CDR2 YYREEE (reference sequence). J lost 7 bases, V lost 4 bases, and 11 bases had no gene match. This CDR3 spans 15 amino acids.

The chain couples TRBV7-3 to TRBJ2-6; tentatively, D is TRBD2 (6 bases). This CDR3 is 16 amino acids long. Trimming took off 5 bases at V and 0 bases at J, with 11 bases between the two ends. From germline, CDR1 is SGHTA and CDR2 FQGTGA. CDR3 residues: CASSPPGVSGANVLTF. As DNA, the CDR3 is TGTGCCAGCAGCCCGCCGGGGGTCTCTGGGGCCAACGTCCTGACTTTC.

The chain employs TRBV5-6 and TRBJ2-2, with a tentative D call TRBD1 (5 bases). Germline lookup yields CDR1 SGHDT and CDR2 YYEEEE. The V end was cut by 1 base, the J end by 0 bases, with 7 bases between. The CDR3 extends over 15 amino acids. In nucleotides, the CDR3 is TGTGCCAGCAGCTTGCAGGGTACGAACACCGGGGAGCTGTTTTTT. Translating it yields CASSLQGTNTGELFF.

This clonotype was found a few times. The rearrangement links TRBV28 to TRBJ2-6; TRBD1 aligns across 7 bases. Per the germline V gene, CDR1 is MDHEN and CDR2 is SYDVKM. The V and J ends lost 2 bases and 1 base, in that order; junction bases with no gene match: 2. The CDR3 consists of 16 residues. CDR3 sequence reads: CASSLMTGSGANVLTF. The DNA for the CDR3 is TGTGCCAGCAGTTTAATGACAGGGTCTGGGGCCAACGTCCTGACTTTC.

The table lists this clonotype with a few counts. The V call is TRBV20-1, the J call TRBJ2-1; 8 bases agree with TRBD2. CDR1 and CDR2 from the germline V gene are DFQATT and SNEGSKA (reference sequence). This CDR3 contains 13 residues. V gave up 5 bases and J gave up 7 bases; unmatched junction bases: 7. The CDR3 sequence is CSAGLAEWNEQFF. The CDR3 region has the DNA TGCAGTGCTGGACTAGCCGAATGGAATGAGCAGTTCTTC.

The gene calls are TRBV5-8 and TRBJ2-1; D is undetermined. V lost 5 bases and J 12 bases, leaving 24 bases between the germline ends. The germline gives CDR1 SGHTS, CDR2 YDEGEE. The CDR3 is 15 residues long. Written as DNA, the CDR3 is TGTGCCAGCAGTTCCTACCCTGATCTAGGTAGTAGGCAGTTCTTC. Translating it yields CASSSYPDLGSRQFF.

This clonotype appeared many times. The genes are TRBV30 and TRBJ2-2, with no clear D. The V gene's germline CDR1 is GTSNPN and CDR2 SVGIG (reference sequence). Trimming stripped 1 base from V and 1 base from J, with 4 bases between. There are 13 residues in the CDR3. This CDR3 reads CAWSERNTGELFF. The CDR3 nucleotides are TGTGCCTGGAGTGAGCGGAACACCGGGGAGCTGTTTTTT.

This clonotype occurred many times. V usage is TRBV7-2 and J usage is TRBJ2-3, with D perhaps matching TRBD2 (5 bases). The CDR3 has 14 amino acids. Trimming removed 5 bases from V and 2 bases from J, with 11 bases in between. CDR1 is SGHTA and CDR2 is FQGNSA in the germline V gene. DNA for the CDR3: TGTGCCAGCAGCGCGAGCGGTTACACAGATACGCAGTATTTT. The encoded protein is CASSASGYTDTQYF.

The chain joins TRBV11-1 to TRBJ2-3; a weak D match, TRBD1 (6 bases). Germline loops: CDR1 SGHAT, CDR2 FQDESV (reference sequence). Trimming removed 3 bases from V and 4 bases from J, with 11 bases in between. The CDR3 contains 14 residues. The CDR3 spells CASSLDRSADTQYF. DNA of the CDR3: TGTGCCAGCAGCTTGGACAGATCGGCAGATACGCAGTATTTT.

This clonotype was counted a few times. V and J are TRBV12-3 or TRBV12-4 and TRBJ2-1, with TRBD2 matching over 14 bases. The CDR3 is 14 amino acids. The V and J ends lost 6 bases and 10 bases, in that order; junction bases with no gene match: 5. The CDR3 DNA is TGTGCCAGCAGGACTAGCGGGGGGGCGTGGGAGCAGTTCTTC. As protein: CASRTSGGAWEQFF.

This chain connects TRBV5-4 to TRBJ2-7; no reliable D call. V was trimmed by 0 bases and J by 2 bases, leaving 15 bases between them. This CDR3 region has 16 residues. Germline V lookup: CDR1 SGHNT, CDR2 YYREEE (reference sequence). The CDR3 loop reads CASSLEVRTTAYEQYF. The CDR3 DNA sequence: TGTGCCAGCAGCTTGGAGGTCAGAACTACCGCCTACGAGCAGTACTTC.

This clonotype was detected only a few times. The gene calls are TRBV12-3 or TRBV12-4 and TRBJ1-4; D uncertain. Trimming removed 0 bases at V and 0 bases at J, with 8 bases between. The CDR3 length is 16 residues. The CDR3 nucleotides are TGTGCCAGCAGTTTAGCCGAGACTACAACTAATGAAAAACTGTTTTTT. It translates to CASSLAETTTNEKLFF.

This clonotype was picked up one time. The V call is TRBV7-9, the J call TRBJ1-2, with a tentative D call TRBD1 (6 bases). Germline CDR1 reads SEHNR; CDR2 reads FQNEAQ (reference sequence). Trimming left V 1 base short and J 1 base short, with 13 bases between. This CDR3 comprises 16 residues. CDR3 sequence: CASSLDRDTNNYGYTF. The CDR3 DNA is TGTGCCAGCAGCTTAGACCGGGACACGAATAACTATGGCTACACCTTC. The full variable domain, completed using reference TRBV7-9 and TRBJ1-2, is DTGVSQNPRHKITKRGQNVTFRCDPISEHNRLYWYRQTLGQGPEFLTYFQNEAQLEKSRLLSDRFSAERPKGSFSTLEIQRTEQGDSAMYLCASSLDRDTNNYGYTFGSGTRLTVV.

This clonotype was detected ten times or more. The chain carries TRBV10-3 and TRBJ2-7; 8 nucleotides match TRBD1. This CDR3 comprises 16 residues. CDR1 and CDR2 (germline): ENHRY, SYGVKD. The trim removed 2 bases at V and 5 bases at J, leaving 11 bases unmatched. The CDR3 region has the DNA TGTGCCATCAGTGAGGCCCCCGGGACAGGCTACCACGAGCAGTACTTC. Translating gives CAISEAPGTGYHEQYF.

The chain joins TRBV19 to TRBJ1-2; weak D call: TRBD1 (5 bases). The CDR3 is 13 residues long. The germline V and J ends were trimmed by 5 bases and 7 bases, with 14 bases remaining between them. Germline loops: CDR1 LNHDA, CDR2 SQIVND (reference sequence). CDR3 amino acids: CASSGAPQLGYTF. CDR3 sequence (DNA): TGTGCCAGTAGTGGGGCCCCACAACTTGGCTACACCTTC. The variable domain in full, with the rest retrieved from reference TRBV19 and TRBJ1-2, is DGGITQSPKYLFRKEGQNVTLSCEQNLNHDAMYWYRQDPGQGLRLIYYSQIVNDFQKGDIAEGYSVSREKKESFPLTVTSAQKNPTAFYLCASSGAPQLGYTFGSGTRLTVV.

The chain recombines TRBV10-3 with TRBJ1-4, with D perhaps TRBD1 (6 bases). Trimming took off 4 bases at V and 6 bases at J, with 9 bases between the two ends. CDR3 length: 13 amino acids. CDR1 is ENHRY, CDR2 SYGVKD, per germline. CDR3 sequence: CAISVNRDEKLFF. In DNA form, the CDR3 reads TGTGCCATCAGTGTTAACAGGGATGAAAAACTGTTTTTT.

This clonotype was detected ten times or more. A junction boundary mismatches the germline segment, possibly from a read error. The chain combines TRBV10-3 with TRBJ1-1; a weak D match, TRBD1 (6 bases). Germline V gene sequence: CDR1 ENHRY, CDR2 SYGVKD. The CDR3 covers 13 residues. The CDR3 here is CATSGGEGTEAFF. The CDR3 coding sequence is TGTGCCACCAGTGGGGGCGAGGGCACTGAAGCTTTCTTT.

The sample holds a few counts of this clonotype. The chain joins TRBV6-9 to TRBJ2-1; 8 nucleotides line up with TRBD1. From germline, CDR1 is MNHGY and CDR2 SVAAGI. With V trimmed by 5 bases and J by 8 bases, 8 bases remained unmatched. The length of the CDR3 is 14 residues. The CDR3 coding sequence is TGTGCCAGCAGTAAGGGGCAGGGGGCGGATGAGCAGTTCTTC. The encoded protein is CASSKGQGADEQFF.